Presented here are 15 T cell receptor beta chains from one specimen sequenced in a study of T cell changes during pregnancy in multiple sclerosis. Repertoires were generated with immunoSEQ multiplex PCR, while TCRdb's copy carries only in-frame clones and drops some. This sample has about 85,000 clones; approximately 90% occur once, and the top ten carry more than 2%. Sequenced here: peripheral blood, sampled in the first trimester of pregnancy. These receptors came from a female donor with multiple sclerosis, enrolled in a pregnancy study.

The chain couples TRBV5-1 to TRBJ2-5, with 9 bases matching TRBD1. Germline CDR1 reads SGHRS; CDR2 reads YFSETQ. The CDR3 consists of 15 residues. V trimming: 3 bases; J trimming: 1 base; junction bases outside the gene matches: 4. Here the CDR3 DNA reads TGCGCCAGCAGCTCGACAGGGGGGGTCCAAGAGACCCAGTACTTC. This codes for CASSSTGGVQETQYF.

V gene TRBV14 combines with J gene TRBJ2-1; TRBD2 matches 9 bases. V lost 5 bases and J lost 4; bases outside the gene matches: 9. The CDR3 has 16 residues. Germline lookup yields CDR1 SGHDN and CDR2 FVKESK. The CDR3 here is CASSYIAGVIYNEQFF. DNA of the CDR3: TGTGCCAGCAGCTATATAGCGGGAGTGATATACAATGAGCAGTTCTTC. Combining the CDR3 with reference TRBV14 and TRBJ2-1 gives the whole variable domain EAGVTQFPSHSVIEKGQTVTLRCDPISGHDNLYWYRRVMGKEIKFLLHFVKESKQDESGMPNNRFLAERTGGTYSTLKVQPAELEDSGVYFCASSYIAGVIYNEQFFGPGTRLTVL.

The gene calls are TRBV28 and TRBJ2-6; TRBD1 aligns across 8 bases. CDR3 length: 15 residues. Per the germline V gene, CDR1 is MDHEN and CDR2 is SYDVKM. The V gene end was trimmed by 6 bases and the J gene end by 2 bases; junction bases not matched to a gene: 3. The CDR3 coding sequence is TGTGCCAGCAGCGAACAGGGGGCTGGGGCCAACGTCCTGACTTTC. Protein: CASSEQGAGANVLTF.

The chain recombines TRBV6-6 with TRBJ2-1; 12 bases are shared with TRBD2. Per the germline V gene, CDR1 is MNHNY and CDR2 is SVGAGI (reference sequence). The CDR3 totals 15 residues. Germline trimming cut 5 bases from V and 9 bases from J; bases unmatched to any gene: 8. CDR3 amino acids: CASSPLAGGPTEQFF. In DNA form, the CDR3 reads TGTGCCAGCAGTCCTCTAGCGGGAGGGCCCACTGAGCAGTTCTTC.

The genes are TRBV7-7 and TRBJ2-1; 7 bases line up with TRBD1. The V gene end was trimmed by 11 bases and the J gene end by 3 bases; junction bases not matched to a gene: 7. The germline gives CDR1 SSHAT, CDR2 FNYEAQ (reference sequence). There are 13 residues in the CDR3. The CDR3 DNA reads as TGTGCCGTCCGGGACAGCAACTACAATGAGCAGTTCTTC. Protein: CAVRDSNYNEQFF.

The rearrangement joins TRBV10-1 to TRBJ1-6; TRBD1 matches at 7 bases. Germline V gene sequence: CDR1 WNHNN, CDR2 SYGVQD (reference sequence). There are 14 residues in the CDR3. Unmatched junction bases numbered 3, after V lost 3 bases and J lost 7 bases. The CDR3 loop reads CASSEQGINSPLHF. The CDR3 DNA follows: TGCGCCAGCAGTGAACAGGGGATCAATTCACCCCTCCACTTT.

The chain carries TRBV6-6 and TRBJ1-1, with TRBD1 identical over 7 bases. From germline, CDR1 is MNHNY and CDR2 SVGAGI (reference sequence). The CDR3 runs 14 residues. After removal of 0 bases from V and 4 bases from J, the junction contained 2 bases not matched to a gene. This CDR3 is CASSYSRGLTEAFF. CDR3 in DNA: TGTGCCAGCAGTTACTCTAGGGGGCTCACTGAAGCTTTCTTT.

The chain recombines TRBV27 with TRBJ2-7; TRBD2 agrees at 13 bases. The length of the CDR3 is 16 residues. After removal of 5 bases from V and 2 bases from J, the junction contained 6 bases not matched to a gene. Germline CDR1 is MNHEY and CDR2 is SMNVEV (reference sequence). Written as DNA, the CDR3 is TGTGCCAGCAGTCATACCGGGACTAGCGGGACCTACGAGCAGTACTTC. Amino acids: CASSHTGTSGTYEQYF.

The chain couples TRBV9 to TRBJ1-5; 9 bases fit TRBD1. This CDR3 spans 14 amino acids. The junction had 4 bases not matched to a gene; V was cut back by 0 bases and J by 9 bases. Germline V lookup: CDR1 SGDLS, CDR2 YYNGEE. The CDR3 here is CASSVGTGAWPQHF. CDR3 nucleotides: TGTGCCAGCAGCGTAGGGACAGGGGCATGGCCCCAGCATTTT. The complete variable domain, with remaining parts taken from reference TRBV9 and TRBJ1-5, reads DSGVTQTPKHLITATGQRVTLRCSPRSGDLSVYWYQQSLDQGLQFLIQYYNGEERAKGNILERFSAQQFPDLHSELNLSSLELGDSALYFCASSVGTGAWPQHFGDGTRLSIL.

The CDR3 here is CASSWDSLSYEQYF. The CDR3 DNA reads as TGTGCCAGCAGTTGGGACAGCCTGTCCTACGAGCAGTACTTC. The genes are TRBV27 and TRBJ2-7; 7 nucleotides match TRBD1. Germline V gene data show CDR1 as MNHEY and CDR2 as SMNVEV (reference sequence). V dropped 4 bases and J dropped 1; count of bases not matched to a gene: 4. The length of the CDR3 is 14 residues.

This clone was counted a single time. The chain carries TRBV5-4 and TRBJ2-1; 8 bases align to TRBD2. Germline CDR1 SGHNT, CDR2 YYREEE (reference sequence). The junction had 7 bases not matched to a gene; V was cut back by 3 bases and J by 2 bases. The CDR3 loop spans 16 amino acids. The CDR3 coding sequence is TGTGCCAGCAGCTCCTTTAGCGGGATTACCTACAATGAGCAGTTCTTC. It encodes CASSSFSGITYNEQFF.

CDR3 bases: TGTGCCAGCTCACTAAGGGACAGAGGAGTTAACTATGGCTACACCTTC. Residues: CASSLRDRGVNYGYTF. The chain has TRBV18 and TRBJ1-2; 7 bases line up with TRBD1. The germline gives CDR1 KGHSH, CDR2 LQKENI. This CDR3 comprises 16 residues. J was trimmed by 1 base and V by 4 bases; bases with no gene match: 9.

This chain links TRBV30 with TRBJ1-2; weak D call: TRBD1 (6 bases). The CDR3 has 12 residues. Germline V gene lookup returns CDR1 GTSNPN and CDR2 SVGIG (reference sequence). Trimming stripped 4 bases from V and 8 bases from J, with 14 bases between. The chain's CDR3 is CAWTPGGAGYTF. The CDR3, as DNA: TGTGCCTGGACCCCTGGGGGGGCGGGCTACACCTTC. Complete variable domain (other parts from reference TRBV30 and TRBJ1-2): SQTIHQWPATLVQPVGSPLSLECTVEGTSNPNLYWYRQAAGRGLQLLFYSVGIGQISSEVPQNLSASRPQDRQFILSSKKLLLSDSGFYLCAWTPGGAGYTFGSGTRLTVV.

The chain is built from TRBV5-1 and TRBJ2-3, with 16 bases lining up with TRBD2. This CDR3 has 16 amino acids. Germline V gives CDR1 SGHRS, CDR2 YFSETQ. V trimming: 4 bases; J trimming: 4 bases; junction bases outside the gene matches: 3. The chain's CDR3 is CASSPGTSGGADTQYF. The CDR3 region has the DNA TGCGCCAGCAGCCCCGGGACTAGCGGGGGGGCAGATACGCAGTATTTT.

This clone has more than one count but fewer than ten. CDR3 region: CASSSRTAYNSPLHF. The CDR3 nucleotides are TGTGCCAGCAGCTCGCGGACAGCTTATAATTCACCCCTCCACTTT. The chain combines TRBV5-4 with TRBJ1-6, with a tentative D call TRBD1 (6 bases). CDR1 is SGHNT and CDR2 is YYREEE in the germline V gene (reference sequence). The CDR3 totals 15 residues. Trimming stripped 3 bases from V and 4 bases from J, with 11 bases between.